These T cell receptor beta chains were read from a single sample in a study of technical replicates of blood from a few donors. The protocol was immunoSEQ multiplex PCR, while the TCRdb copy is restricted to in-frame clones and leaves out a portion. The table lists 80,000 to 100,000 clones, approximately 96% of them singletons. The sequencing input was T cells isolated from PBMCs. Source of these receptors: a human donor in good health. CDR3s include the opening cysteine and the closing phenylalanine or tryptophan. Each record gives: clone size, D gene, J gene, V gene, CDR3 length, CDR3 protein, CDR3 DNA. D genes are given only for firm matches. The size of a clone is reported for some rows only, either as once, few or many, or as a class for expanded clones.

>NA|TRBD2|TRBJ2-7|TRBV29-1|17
CSVEDQAAGGPMGEQYF
TGCAGCGTTGAAGATCAGGCGGCGGGAGGGCCAATGGGTGAGCAGTACTTC
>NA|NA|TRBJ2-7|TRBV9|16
CASSSQPAESSYEQYF
TGTGCCAGCAGCTCACAACCAGCGGAGAGCTCCTACGAGCAGTACTTC
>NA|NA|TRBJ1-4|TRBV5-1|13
CASSLARGEKLFF
TGCGCCAGCAGCTTGGCCAGGGGCGAAAAACTGTTTTTT
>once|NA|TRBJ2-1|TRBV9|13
CASSVGQGGDAVF
TGTGCCAGCAGCGTAGGACAGGGAGGTGACGCTGTCTTC
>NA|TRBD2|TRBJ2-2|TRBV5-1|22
CASSFSIRLAGILAPGTGELFF
TGCGCCAGCAGCTTCTCCATTCGACTAGCGGGAATCTTAGCGCCGGGGACCGGGGAGCTGTTTTTT
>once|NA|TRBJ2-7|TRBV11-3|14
CASSFGTTPYEQYF
TGTGCCAGCAGCTTCGGAACTACACCCTACGAGCAGTACTTC
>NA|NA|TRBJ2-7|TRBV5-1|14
CASSPGTGDGGQYF
TGCGCCAGCAGCCCCGGGACCGGGGACGGGGGGCAGTACTTC
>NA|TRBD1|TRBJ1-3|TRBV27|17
CASSQGPAGQGRNTIYF
TGTGCCAGCAGTCAAGGCCCCGCGGGACAGGGTAGAAACACCATATATTTT
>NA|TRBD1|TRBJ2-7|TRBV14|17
CASSQEGRRTGLPRQYF
TGTGCCAGCAGCCAAGAGGGGCGTAGGACAGGGCTTCCCCGGCAGTACTTC
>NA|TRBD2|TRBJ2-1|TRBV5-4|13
CASSLAGGNEQFF
TGTGCCAGCAGCCTAGCGGGAGGGAATGAGCAGTTCTTC
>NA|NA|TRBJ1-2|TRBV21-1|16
CASSKRFGTGDYGYTF
TGTGCCAGCAGCAAACGATTTGGAACAGGGGATTATGGCTACACCTTC
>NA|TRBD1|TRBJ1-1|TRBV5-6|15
CASSLVDRDDTEAFF
TGTGCCAGCAGCTTAGTTGACAGGGATGACACTGAAGCTTTCTTT
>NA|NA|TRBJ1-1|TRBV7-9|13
CASSLVQYTEAFF
TGTGCCAGCAGCTTAGTACAGTACACTGAAGCTTTCTTT
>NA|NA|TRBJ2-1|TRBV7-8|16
CASSSSGLADYNEQFF
TGTGCCAGCAGCTCGTCGGGCCTAGCCGATTACAATGAGCAGTTCTTC
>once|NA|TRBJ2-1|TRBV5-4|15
CASSLKRLDIHEQFF
TGTGCCAGCAGCTTGAAGAGACTAGACATCCATGAGCAGTTCTTC
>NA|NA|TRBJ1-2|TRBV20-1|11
CSGGVDYGYTF
TGCAGTGGGGGGGTGGACTATGGCTACACCTTC
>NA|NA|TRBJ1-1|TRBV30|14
CAWSVGGENTEAFF
TGTGCCTGGAGTGTGGGGGGAGAGAACACTGAAGCTTTCTTT
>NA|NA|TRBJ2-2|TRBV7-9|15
CASSRVLANTGELFF
TGTGCCAGCAGTCGCGTCCTAGCGAACACCGGGGAGCTGTTTTTT
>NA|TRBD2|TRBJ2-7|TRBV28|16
CASSLLLAGSSYEQYF
TGTGCCAGCAGTTTATTACTAGCGGGGAGCTCCTACGAGCAGTACTTC